This T cell receptor (beta chain) emerged from a study of cytomegalovirus exposure and HLA in healthy donors. The overall study: The approximately 720 first-cohort repertoires and the 95 to 150 validation repertoires shared the same platform, a later analysis reported. The study's findings and limits: Accounts indicate the classifier identified cytomegalovirus status with strong specificity and sensitivity.

The protocol was immunoSEQ multiplex PCR, while the TCRdb copy is restricted to in-frame clones and leaves out a portion. The data hold about 160,000 clones, with roughly 91% observed a single time. The CDR3 is 15 amino acids. Germline V gives CDR1 SGHNT, CDR2 YYREEE (reference sequence). Trimming cost V 3 bases and J 4 bases; bases outside gene matches: 6. A remark on this clone: Its specificity is unknown.

The chain employs TRBV5-4 and TRBJ1-2; TRBD1 matches at 10 bases. This receptor was identified in a woman between 18 and 29 years old in good health and CMV-seropositive. The specimen sequenced was PBMCs. CDR3 bases: TGTGCCAGCAGCTCGATGGACAGGGGGGCCTATGGCTACACCTTC. It yields the protein CASSSMDRGAYGYTF. Combining the CDR3 with reference TRBV5-4 and TRBJ1-2 gives the whole variable domain ETGVTQSPTHLIKTRGQQVTLRCSSQSGHNTVSWYQQALGQGPQFIFQYYREEENGRGNFPPRFSGLQFPNYSSELNVNALELDDSALYLCASSSMDRGAYGYTFGSGTRLTVV.